The clone carrying this TCR beta chain was observed a single time. The antigen is undetermined. The data were taken from a study of shared clonotypes between healthy human individuals. Study outcomes and limitations: Around 5% was the fraction of naive CD4 clonotypes found shared across a handful of donors. Clonotypes shared by all four donors outscored non-shared clonotypes in generation probability. Compared with memory subsets, naive subsets generally had larger estimated richness.

Each replicate PCR on the sorted subsets used 200 to 250 ng DNA (around 31,000 T cell genomes). Some clones are missing from TCRdb's copy, which holds only in-frame ones; the method was immunoSEQ multiplex PCR. The sample has a few million clones, over 85% seen once. The CDR3 runs 15 residues. Germline V gene data show CDR1 as SEHNR and CDR2 as FQNEAQ (reference sequence). Trimming at V came to 4 bases and at J to 3 bases, leaving 8 bases not matched to a gene. The source is a man between 18 and 35 years old in good health. Some clones in this sample may be carry-over from other donors' samples. The rearrangement links TRBV7-9 to TRBJ2-7, with TRBD2 identical over 8 bases. The source material was naive CD4+ T cells from PBMCs. Subset here: CD45RA+ positively selected. As DNA, the CDR3 is TGTGCCAGCAGCTCGCGGGGGGAAGAGGGCTACGAGCAGTACTTC. Translation gives CASSSRGEEGYEQYF.